The 28 T cell receptor beta chains given below trace back to one sample, sequenced in a study of shared clonotypes between healthy human individuals. Clones were read by immunoSEQ multiplex PCR, and TCRdb kept only the in-frame ones, dropping some. The profile shows fewer than 700,000 clones, around three quarters of them singletons. Material: PBMCs. The receptors come from a woman aged 40-49 years in good health. Some clones in this sample may be carry-over from other donors' samples.

This clone was picked up a small number of times. The chain has TRBV18 and TRBJ2-3; D not resolved. This CDR3 contains 13 residues. Trimming took off 4 bases at V and 0 bases at J, with 5 bases between the two ends. The germline gives CDR1 KGHSH, CDR2 LQKENI. The CDR3, as DNA: TGTGCCAGCTCACGGGTTAGCACAGATACGCAGTATTTT. As protein: CASSRVSTDTQYF.

The chain couples TRBV4-2 to TRBJ1-2; D not certain. The CDR3 loop spans 15 amino acids. Germline V gives CDR1 LGHNA, CDR2 YNFKEQ. V was trimmed by 1 base and J by 3 bases, leaving 12 bases between them. DNA of the CDR3: TGTGCCAGCAGCCAAGGGACGGGGAAGGACTATGGCTACACCTTC. As protein: CASSQGTGKDYGYTF.

The V and J genes are TRBV7-2 and TRBJ2-1; TRBD2 matches 9 bases. Germline V lookup: CDR1 SGHTA, CDR2 FQGNSA. This CDR3 spans 13 amino acids. The trim removed 5 bases at V and 8 bases at J, leaving 4 bases unmatched. This CDR3 reads CASSPAGGDEQFF. CDR3 in DNA: TGTGCCAGCAGCCCCGCGGGGGGGGATGAGCAGTTCTTC. Combining the CDR3 with reference TRBV7-2 and TRBJ2-1 gives the whole variable domain GAGVSQSPSNKVTEKGKDVELRCDPISGHTALYWYRQSLGQGLEFLIYFQGNSAPDKSGLPSDRFSAERTGGSVSTLTIQRTQQEDSAVYLCASSPAGGDEQFFGPGTRLTVL.

V and J are TRBV18 and TRBJ1-5; possible D gene TRBD1, 5 bases. Germline V CDR1 and CDR2: KGHSH, LQKENI. The CDR3 loop spans 14 amino acids. Between the trimmed V and J ends, which lost 3 bases and 9 bases, there was a span of 15 bases. In nucleotides, the CDR3 is TGTGCCAGCTCACCGGGGCGGAGGCTAGGGCCCCAGCATTTT. Its translation: CASSPGRRLGPQHF.

This clone was recorded a few times. V is TRBV7-2 and J is TRBJ2-7, with D unresolved. This CDR3 region has 13 residues. The germline V gene encodes CDR1 SGHTA and CDR2 FQGNSA. V lost 5 bases to trimming and J lost 7 bases, with 15 bases between them. In DNA form, the CDR3 reads TGTGCCAGCAGCCCTTCACCACCAAATGAGCAGTACTTC. Its translation is CASSPSPPNEQYF.

The V gene is TRBV25-1, the J gene TRBJ1-2; no firm D call. Per germline, CDR1 MGHDK and CDR2 SYGVNS. CDR3 size: 15 residues. The V gene lost 0 bases and the J gene lost 4 bases, with 12 bases spanning the gap. The CDR3 bases are TGTGCCAGCAGTGAATATGGAAACTCGGGCTATGGCTACACCTTC. The encoded protein is CASSEYGNSGYGYTF.

The table lists this clone with many counts. The chain uses TRBV14 and TRBJ1-1; D is undetermined. This CDR3 region has 14 residues. V was cut by 1 base and J by 8 bases, with 14 bases left in between. The germline CDR1 and CDR2 sequences are SGHDN and FVKESK. The DNA for the CDR3 is TGTGCCAGCAGCCAAGGGAGGCATTATTCAGAAGCTTTCTTT. Protein product: CASSQGRHYSEAFF. Complete variable domain (other parts from reference TRBV14 and TRBJ1-1): EAGVTQFPSHSVIEKGQTVTLRCDPISGHDNLYWYRRVMGKEIKFLLHFVKESKQDESGMPNNRFLAERTGGTYSTLKVQPAELEDSGVYFCASSQGRHYSEAFFGQGTRLTVV.

Regarding this clone: Other DNA sequences from this sample encode an identical CDR3 as well. CDR3 nucleotides: TGTGCCAGCAGTTTTGGGACGGCATACGAGCAGTACTTC. It codes for CASSFGTAYEQYF. This chain connects TRBV27 to TRBJ2-7; either TRBD1 or TRBD2 may supply D (5 bases each). V was clipped by 3 bases and J by 4 bases, with 10 bases between them. This CDR3 region has 13 residues. Germline CDR1 and CDR2: MNHEY and SMNVEV (reference sequence).

The table lists this clone with a count of one. CDR3 nucleotides: TGTGCCAGCAGCTCTCAGACACAGGTGACCTACGAGCAGTACTTC. It is translated as CASSSQTQVTYEQYF. The J gene is TRBJ2-7, the V gene TRBV7-2, with a tentative D call TRBD1 (5 bases). This CDR3 contains 15 residues. The germline V and J ends were trimmed by 4 bases and 2 bases, with 15 bases remaining between them. CDR1 and CDR2 (germline): SGHTA, FQGNSA.

For the CDR3, the DNA is TGTGCCAGCAGCGTAGAGGCGGGACCGTCCTACAATGAGCAGTTCTTC. Its translation: CASSVEAGPSYNEQFF. The gene calls are TRBV9 and TRBJ2-1, with D maybe TRBD2 (6 bases). Germline V CDR1 and CDR2: SGDLS, YYNGEE. Between the trimmed V and J ends, which lost 0 bases and 1 base, there was a span of 11 bases. The CDR3 sequence is 16 residues long.

V and J are TRBV5-5 and TRBJ2-1, with D maybe TRBD2 (6 bases). V lost 4 bases to trimming and J lost 0 bases, with 14 bases between them. The CDR3 covers 16 residues. Looked up from germline, CDR1 is SGHKS and CDR2 is YYEKEE (reference sequence). CDR3 nucleotides: TGTGCCAGCAGCGCGCCGGGACTGAGCTCCTACAATGAGCAGTTCTTC. Translated, it gives CASSAPGLSSYNEQFF.

V usage is TRBV6-1 and J usage is TRBJ2-7; maybe TRBD2 (5 bases). Germline lookup yields CDR1 MNHNS and CDR2 SASEGT. This CDR3 spans 12 amino acids. The V and J ends lost 6 bases and 6 bases respectively, with 12 bases between them. Here the CDR3 reads CASRGVQIEQYF. DNA for the CDR3: TGTGCCAGCAGGGGAGTTCAGATCGAGCAGTACTTC.

A few counts support this clone. The chain links TRBV7-3 to TRBJ2-1; 12 positions match TRBD2. The trim removed 3 bases at V and 0 bases at J, leaving 6 bases unmatched. This CDR3 is built from 18 residues. The germline CDR1 and CDR2 sequences are SGHTA and FQGTGA. CDR3 sequence: CASSFGLAGPSSYNEQFF. The CDR3 bases are TGTGCCAGCAGCTTTGGACTAGCGGGGCCGAGCTCCTACAATGAGCAGTTCTTC.

This clone was recorded only once. V and J are TRBV19 and TRBJ2-1; 10 bases line up with TRBD2. Germline V gives CDR1 LNHDA, CDR2 SQIVND (reference sequence). The CDR3 loop spans 14 amino acids. V gave up 7 bases and J gave up 7 bases; unmatched junction bases: 7. As DNA, the CDR3 is TGTGCCAGTATAGGAGCGGGAGGGTGGAATGAGCAGTTCTTC. This codes for CASIGAGGWNEQFF.

This clone was recorded a few times. At the DNA level, this CDR3 is encoded by other sequences in the same sample as well. The chain employs TRBV2 and TRBJ1-2; D not certain. With 1 base removed from V and 2 bases from J, the gap between germline ends came to 5 bases. CDR3 length: 13 residues. Germline-derived CDR1 and CDR2 are SNHLY and FYNNEI. The CDR3 region is CASSEGLNYGYTF. DNA for the CDR3: TGTGCCAGCAGTGAAGGCCTAAACTATGGCTACACCTTC.

This rearrangement joins TRBV6-6 to TRBJ2-1; no clear D gene. This CDR3 has 11 amino acids. The V end lost 3 bases, the J end lost 7 bases, and 4 bases lay between the germline ends. Germline lookup yields CDR1 MNHNY and CDR2 SVGAGI (reference sequence). CDR3 in DNA: TGTGCCAGCAGTTATTCGAATGAGCAGTTCTTC. It encodes CASSYSNEQFF.

V and J are TRBV28 and TRBJ2-2; D not resolved. This CDR3 has 14 residues. Trimming cost V 2 bases and J 3 bases, with 7 bases left between them. Germline values: CDR1 MDHEN, CDR2 SYDVKM. The CDR3 sequence is CASSLHGDTGELFF. CDR3 bases: TGTGCCAGCAGTTTACATGGGGACACCGGGGAGCTGTTTTTT.

The rearrangement joins TRBV6-1 to TRBJ2-2, with TRBD2 matching 7 bases. CDR3 size: 14 residues. Trimming removed 2 bases from V and 5 bases from J; junction bases left unmatched: 2. Germline V CDR1 and CDR2: MNHNS, SASEGT. The CDR3 nucleotides are TGTGCCAGCAGTGAACTAGCGGTAACCGGGGAGCTGTTTTTT. This gives the protein CASSELAVTGELFF.

This clone has more than one count but fewer than ten. The chain combines TRBV28 with TRBJ2-7; D not resolved. Trimming stripped 3 bases from V and 3 bases from J, with 12 bases between. Germline-derived CDR1 and CDR2 are MDHEN and SYDVKM. CDR3 length equals 14 residues. CDR3 nucleotides: TGTGCCAGCAGTTTGGATAGGTACGGCTACGAGCAGTACTTC. It specifies CASSLDRYGYEQYF.

This clone occurred once. This chain uses TRBV28 with TRBJ1-2, with TRBD1 identical over 9 bases. J gave up 6 bases and V 7 bases, and 9 bases lay outside the gene matches. Germline CDR1 is MDHEN and CDR2 is SYDVKM. CDR3 size: 14 residues. CDR3: CASTSGTGGDGYTF. The CDR3 nucleotides are TGTGCCAGCACCTCTGGAACAGGGGGCGATGGCTACACCTTC.

This clone has a handful of counts. J is TRBJ2-2 and V is TRBV2, with D unclear. Trimming cost V 2 bases and J 4 bases, with 14 bases left between them. Germline CDR1 SNHLY, CDR2 FYNNEI. The CDR3 contains 16 residues. The CDR3 region is CASSETAGPFTGELFF. The CDR3 region has the DNA TGTGCCAGCAGTGAAACGGCAGGACCTTTCACCGGGGAGCTGTTTTTT. The whole variable domain, remainder taken from reference TRBV2 and TRBJ2-2, is EPEVTQTPSHQVTQMGQEVILRCVPISNHLYFYWYRQILGQKVEFLVSFYNNEISEKSEIFDDQFSVERPDGSNFTLKIRSTKLEDSAMYFCASSETAGPFTGELFFGEGSRLTVL.

This clone was observed a handful of times. The junction does not match germline at one end; this may be a read error. The chain carries TRBV30 and TRBJ2-2; weak D call: TRBD2 (5 bases). This CDR3 comprises 15 residues. Germline loops: CDR1 GTSNPN, CDR2 SVGIG (reference sequence). The CDR3 protein is CAWSDGLWCHRGAVF. Written as DNA, the CDR3 is TGTGCCTGGAGCGACGGACTTTGGTGCCACCGGGGAGCTGTTTTT.

J is TRBJ2-3 and V is TRBV5-1; TRBD1 might be the D (6 bases). The CDR3 is made up of 14 amino acids. Germline CDR1 and CDR2: SGHRS and YFSETQ. Between the trimmed V and J ends, which lost 4 bases and 6 bases, there was a span of 15 bases. CDR3 residues: CASSDGTGLDTQYF. The CDR3 DNA reads TGCGCCAGCAGCGACGGAACAGGGTTGGATACGCAGTATTTT.

Points on this clone: The identical CDR3 is also encoded by other nucleotide sequences in the sample. This sequence joins TRBV19 and TRBJ1-1, with a tentative D call TRBD1 (5 bases). The CDR3 loop spans 12 amino acids. Germline assignment: CDR1 LNHDA and CDR2 SQIVND (reference sequence). V was cut by 2 bases and J by 4 bases, with 5 bases left in between. The CDR3 DNA is TGTGCCAGTAGTATACAGGGCACTGAAGCTTTCTTT. Protein: CASSIQGTEAFF. Full variable domain (missing parts from reference TRBV19 and TRBJ1-1): DGGITQSPKYLFRKEGQNVTLSCEQNLNHDAMYWYRQDPGQGLRLIYYSQIVNDFQKGDIAEGYSVSREKKESFPLTVTSAQKNPTAFYLCASSIQGTEAFFGQGTRLTVV.

The rearrangement uses TRBV16 and TRBJ2-3; maybe TRBD1 (6 bases). The CDR3 length is 14 residues. Germline V CDR1 and CDR2: KGHSY, FQNENV. The ends were cut back, 5 bases at V and 6 bases at J, with 15 bases in the middle. In DNA form, the CDR3 reads TGTGCCAGCAGCTGGACAGCCCTACGGGATACGCAGTATTTT. It specifies CASSWTALRDTQYF.

The rearrangement joins TRBV4-2 to TRBJ2-1; D is perhaps TRBD2 (7 bases). In germline, CDR1 is LGHNA, CDR2 YNFKEQ. The CDR3 length is 17 residues. V was pared by 4 bases and J by 4 bases, with 20 bases between. The CDR3 DNA reads TGTGCCAGCAGCCCTGGTCCGGTGGCGGGGGCTTACAATGAGCAGTTCTTC. This encodes CASSPGPVAGAYNEQFF.

The chain employs TRBV10-3 and TRBJ2-7, with D tentatively TRBD2 (5 bases). V lost 5 bases, J lost 5 bases, and 10 bases lay in between. CDR1 is ENHRY, CDR2 SYGVKD, per germline. This CDR3 contains 12 residues. The CDR3 loop is CAISFSGNEQYF. In DNA, the CDR3 is TGTGCCATCAGTTTCTCGGGGAACGAGCAGTACTTC.

J is TRBJ2-2 and V is TRBV11-2, with 7 bases fitting TRBD1. Germline V lookup: CDR1 SGHAT, CDR2 FQNNGV. The V gene end was trimmed by 0 bases and the J gene end by 10 bases; junction bases not matched to a gene: 8. The CDR3 totals 15 residues. The CDR3 sequence is CASSLDPYRGEELFF. The CDR3, as DNA: TGTGCCAGCAGCTTAGATCCCTACAGGGGCGAGGAGCTGTTTTTT.